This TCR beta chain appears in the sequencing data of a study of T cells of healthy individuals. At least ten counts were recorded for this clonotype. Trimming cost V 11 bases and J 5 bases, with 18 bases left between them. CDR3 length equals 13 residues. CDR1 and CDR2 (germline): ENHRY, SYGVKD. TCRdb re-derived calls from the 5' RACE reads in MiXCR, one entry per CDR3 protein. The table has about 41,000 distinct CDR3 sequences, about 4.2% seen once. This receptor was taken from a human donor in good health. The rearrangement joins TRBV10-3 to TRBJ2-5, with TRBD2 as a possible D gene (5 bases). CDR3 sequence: CASAPGIGETQYF. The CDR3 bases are TGTGCCTCCGCCCCGGGGATCGGCGAGACCCAGTACTTC.